These T cell receptor beta chains were read from a single sample in a study of identifying expanded T cells in peripheral blood. Measured with immunoSEQ multiplex PCR; TCRdb has only the in-frame clones, and not every one. The data contain over 80,000 clones, 75% to 90% of them singletons. Sequences were obtained from blood. The receptors were gathered from a person aged 18 to 70 in good health. The CDR3 runs from the conserved cysteine through the conserved F or W. Each record gives: V gene, D gene, J gene, clone size, CDR3 protein, CDR3 DNA. The D gene is left open where the match is weak. Clone size appears in some rows only: once, few, many, or a class for an expanded clone.

>TRBV14|.|TRBJ1-1|.
CASSQDLYGEDEAFF
TGTGCCAGCAGCCAAGATCTGTATGGGGAGGATGAAGCTTTCTTT
>TRBV10-3|.|TRBJ1-2|.
CAISESIDRTYGYTF
TGTGCCATCAGTGAGTCGATCGACAGGACCTATGGCTACACCTTC
>TRBV29-1|TRBD2|TRBJ2-7|.
CSVATSFDYEQYF
TGCAGCGTTGCGACTAGCTTTGACTACGAGCAGTACTTC
>TRBV14|.|TRBJ1-1|.
CASSRRQSVSHEAFF
TGTGCCAGCAGCCGACGACAGTCGGTCTCCCATGAAGCTTTCTTT
>TRBV4-3|.|TRBJ1-2|once
CASSQGLQGFGYGYTF
TGCGCCAGCAGCCAAGGTTTACAGGGTTTCGGCTATGGCTACACCTTC
>TRBV5-4|.|TRBJ1-2|.
CASSFSGSYGYTF
TGTGCCAGCAGCTTTTCGGGCAGTTATGGCTACACCTTC
>TRBV6-1|.|TRBJ1-6|.
CASSEGWQVNSPLHF
TGTGCCAGCAGTGAGGGATGGCAGGTTAATTCACCCCTCCACTTT
>TRBV27|TRBD1|TRBJ2-1|.
CASSLGDSSYNEQFF
TGTGCCAGCAGTTTAGGGGACAGCTCCTACAATGAGCAGTTCTTC
>TRBV6-1|.|TRBJ1-4|.
CASSVLAANEKLFF
TGTGCCAGCAGTGTGCTTGCCGCCAATGAAAAACTGTTTTTT
>TRBV6-6|TRBD1|TRBJ2-7|.
CASSYGQGQYF
TGTGCCAGCAGCTATGGACAGGGCCAGTACTTC
>TRBV20-1|.|TRBJ2-5|.
CSARRGETQYF
TGCAGTGCTAGAAGGGGAGAGACCCAGTACTTC
>TRBV30|.|TRBJ1-1|.
CAWSTGGPEAFF
TGTGCCTGGAGTACCGGGGGCCCTGAAGCTTTCTTT
>TRBV4-3|.|TRBJ1-6|.
CASSQVYPARDSPLHF
TGCGCCAGCAGCCAAGTATACCCGGCTCGGGATTCACCCCTCCACTTT
>TRBV10-3|.|TRBJ2-7|.
CAISDQIIGTGLIYEQYF
TGTGCCATCAGTGATCAGATTATCGGAACAGGGCTTATCTACGAGCAGTACTTC
>TRBV15|.|TRBJ1-3|.
CATSRVQGSLSGNTIYF
TGTGCCACCAGCAGAGTTCAGGGATCCCTCTCTGGAAACACCATATATTTT
>TRBV9|TRBD1|TRBJ1-2|.
CASSVGDRGPGGYTF
TGTGCCAGCAGCGTGGGGGACAGGGGGCCGGGTGGCTACACCTTC
>TRBV28|.|TRBJ1-1|few
CASRPQGNTEAFF
TGTGCCAGCAGACCACAGGGGAACACTGAAGCTTTCTTT
>TRBV10-3|.|TRBJ1-3|.
CAIRGQGVDTIYF
TGTGCCATCAGGGGGCAGGGTGTGGACACCATATATTTT
>TRBV11-2|TRBD1|TRBJ2-3|once
CASSPGTVSTDTQYF
TGTGCCAGCAGCCCCGGGACAGTTAGCACAGATACGCAGTATTTT
>TRBV5-1|TRBD2|TRBJ2-7|once
CASSFGLAAYEQYF
TGCGCCAGCAGCTTTGGACTAGCGGCCTACGAGCAGTACTTC
>TRBV7-2|TRBD1|TRBJ1-1|few
CASSGRDRGYTEAFF
TGTGCCAGCAGCGGGCGGGACAGGGGTTACACTGAAGCTTTCTTT
>TRBV9|.|TRBJ1-2|few
CASSVLTTGYNYGYTF
TGTGCCAGCAGCGTACTCACGACGGGCTATAACTATGGCTACACCTTC
>TRBV6-6|.|TRBJ1-3|.
CASSNQGRGSGNTIYF
TGTGCCAGCAGTAACCAGGGGAGAGGCTCTGGAAACACCATATATTTT
>TRBV6-1|.|TRBJ1-2|.
CASIRMADSRAGYTF
TGTGCCAGCATCCGGATGGCAGATTCAAGGGCGGGCTACACCTTC
>TRBV18|.|TRBJ1-5|.
CASSRGEDQPQHF
TGTGCCAGCTCACGCGGGGAGGATCAGCCCCAGCATTTT
>TRBV11-2|.|TRBJ1-2|.
CASTFQSAGSLGGYTF
TGTGCCAGCACCTTTCAGTCGGCAGGGAGTCTTGGTGGCTACACCTTC
>TRBV15|.|TRBJ1-2|few
CATSRDRVYGYTF
TGTGCCACCAGCAGAGATCGAGTCTATGGCTACACCTTC
>TRBV4-1|.|TRBJ1-5|few
CASSQDLLQPQHF
TGCGCCAGCAGCCAAGATCTTCTTCAGCCCCAGCATTTT
>TRBV7-6|.|TRBJ2-7|.
CASSPSANRDEQYF
TGTGCCAGCAGCCCGAGCGCTAACAGGGACGAGCAGTACTTC
>TRBV6-5|TRBD1|TRBJ2-2|.
CASSYSRGTGELFF
TGTGCCAGCAGCTACTCCAGGGGGACCGGGGAGCTGTTTTTT
>TRBV6-5|.|TRBJ1-5|once
CASGRVDNQPQHF
TGTGCCAGCGGGCGTGTGGACAATCAGCCCCAGCATTTT
>TRBV30|.|TRBJ1-5|.
CAWSGLRRNQPQHF
TGTGCCTGGAGTGGACTTAGGCGCAATCAGCCCCAGCATTTT
>TRBV19|.|TRBJ2-7|.
CASSSHPSYEQYF
TGTGCCAGTAGCTCACATCCGTCCTACGAGCAGTACTTC
>TRBV6-1|.|TRBJ1-2|.
CASSEHDSYYGYTF
TGTGCCAGCAGTGAACACGACAGCTACTATGGCTACACCTTC
>TRBV18|.|TRBJ2-1|.
CASSPHREDEQFF
TGTGCCAGCTCACCGCACAGGGAGGATGAGCAGTTCTTC
>TRBV6-1|.|TRBJ1-3|few
CASSEAYRGNTIYF
TGTGCCAGCAGTGAAGCGTACAGGGGAAACACCATATATTTT
>TRBV7-2|.|TRBJ2-3|.
CASNKQGSPSDTQYF
TGTGCCAGCAATAAGCAGGGAAGCCCCTCGGATACGCAGTATTTT
>TRBV21-1|.|TRBJ2-7|.
CATPGTSGREQYF
TGTGCCACACCCGGGACTAGCGGTAGAGAGCAGTACTTC
>TRBV2|.|TRBJ1-3|.
CASRAGTSSGNTIYF
TGTGCCAGCAGAGCCGGGACGTCCTCTGGAAACACCATATATTTT
>TRBV7-2|.|TRBJ1-3|once
CASSLGQSGNTIYF
TGTGCCAGCAGCTTAGGGCAGTCTGGAAACACCATATATTTT
>TRBV28|.|TRBJ1-1|.
CASSLGLFTEAFF
TGTGCCAGCAGTTTAGGGCTGTTCACTGAAGCTTTCTTT
>TRBV7-9|.|TRBJ1-3|.
CASSRDSSGNTIYF
TGTGCCAGCTCCCGGGATAGCTCTGGAAACACCATATATTTT
>TRBV19|.|TRBJ1-3|.
CATTVISGTGNTIYF
TGTGCCACCACAGTTATATCGGGGACTGGAAACACCATATATTTT
>TRBV7-2|TRBD2|TRBJ2-7|.
CASSRTSGVYEQYF
TGTGCCAGCAGCCGGACTAGCGGGGTCTACGAGCAGTACTTC
>TRBV25-1|TRBD1|TRBJ1-2|.
CASSEYQPLTGDGYTF
TGTGCCAGCAGTGAATATCAACCCCTTACAGGGGATGGCTACACCTTC
>TRBV7-2|.|TRBJ2-5|once
CASSLVSGKETQYF
TGTGCCAGCAGCTTAGTATCAGGGAAAGAGACCCAGTACTTC
>TRBV5-1|.|TRBJ2-2|.
CASSNGRNGGELFF
TGCGCCAGCAGCAATGGGAGGAATGGCGGGGAGCTGTTTTTT
>TRBV6-5|TRBD1|TRBJ1-2|.
CASSQSRDRGYGYTF
TGTGCCAGCAGTCAGTCCCGGGACAGGGGGTATGGCTACACCTTC
>TRBV18|TRBD1|TRBJ1-4|once
CASSIDRGGEKLFF
TGTGCCAGCTCCATAGACAGGGGCGGTGAAAAACTGTTTTTT
>TRBV18|TRBD1|TRBJ2-1|.
CASSPGGWDRDNNEQFF
TGTGCCAGCTCGCCCGGAGGCTGGGACAGGGACAACAATGAGCAGTTCTTC
>TRBV25-1|TRBD1|TRBJ1-2|.
CASSETGTGKSYGYTF
TGTGCCAGCAGTGAAACCGGGACAGGGAAATCCTATGGCTACACCTTC
>TRBV30|TRBD1|TRBJ2-7|.
CAWSGDRDEQYF
TGTGCCTGGAGTGGAGACAGGGACGAGCAGTACTTC
>TRBV18|TRBD2|TRBJ2-3|.
CASSRGVAGGRRTDTQYF
TGTGCCAGCTCCCGCGGGGTAGCGGGGGGGCGGCGCACAGATACGCAGTATTTT
>TRBV6-5|.|TRBJ1-2|.
CASSSKQGGNYGYTF
TGTGCCAGCAGTAGTAAGCAGGGTGGAAACTATGGCTACACCTTC
>TRBV29-1|.|TRBJ1-2|.
CSVEGENYGYTF
TGCAGCGTTGAAGGGGAAAACTATGGCTACACCTTC